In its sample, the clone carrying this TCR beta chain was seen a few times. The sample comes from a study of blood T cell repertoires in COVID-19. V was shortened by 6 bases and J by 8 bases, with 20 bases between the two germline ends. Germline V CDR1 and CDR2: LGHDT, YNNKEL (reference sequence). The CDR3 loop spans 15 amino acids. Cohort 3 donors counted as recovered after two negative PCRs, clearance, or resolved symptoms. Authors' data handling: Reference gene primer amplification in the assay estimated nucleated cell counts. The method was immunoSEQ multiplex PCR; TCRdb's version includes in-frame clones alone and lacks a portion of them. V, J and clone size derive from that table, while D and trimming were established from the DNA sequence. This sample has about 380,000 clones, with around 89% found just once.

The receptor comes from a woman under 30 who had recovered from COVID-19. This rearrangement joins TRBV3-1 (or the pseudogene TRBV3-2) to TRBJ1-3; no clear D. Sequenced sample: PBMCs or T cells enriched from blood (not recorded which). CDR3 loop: CASRNRGNSGDTIYF. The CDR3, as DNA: TGTGCCAGCAGGAACCGAGGGAACAGCGGGGACACCATATATTTT.